This paragraph covers one T cell receptor (beta chain) sequence. Its antigen is unknown. The data belong to a study of T cells expressing NK-cell markers. Turning to the study itself: The authors derived TCR beta repertoires from sorted CD3+CD56+NKG2C+, CD3+CD56+NKG2C- and CD3+CD56-NKG2C+ T cells. The study sequenced eight donors, seven HCMV-seropositive and one seronegative.

5'RACE template switching with UMIs generated TCR beta cDNA. TCRdb reprocessed the 5' RACE reads; each CDR3 protein has one entry and no DNA is given. Recorded for this sample: about 260,000 distinct CDR3 sequences. The CDR3 runs to 16 residues. Germline V gene lookup returns CDR1 DFQATT and CDR2 SNEGSKA (reference sequence). Whole-study findings and limits: 1.0-7.0% of CD8+ T cells in over 5 donors belonged to dominant NKG2C+ clonotypes.

The chain has TRBV20-1 and TRBJ2-2; the TCRdb call, TRBD1, lacks DNA for checking. Sequenced sample: blood T cells: a sorted CD56 or NKG2C T cell subset, CD4+ or CD8+ T cells, or bulk PBMC T cells (not recorded which). The clonotype was recovered from a woman between 18 and 75 years old in good health. The CDR3 is CSARDTPGANTGELFF.